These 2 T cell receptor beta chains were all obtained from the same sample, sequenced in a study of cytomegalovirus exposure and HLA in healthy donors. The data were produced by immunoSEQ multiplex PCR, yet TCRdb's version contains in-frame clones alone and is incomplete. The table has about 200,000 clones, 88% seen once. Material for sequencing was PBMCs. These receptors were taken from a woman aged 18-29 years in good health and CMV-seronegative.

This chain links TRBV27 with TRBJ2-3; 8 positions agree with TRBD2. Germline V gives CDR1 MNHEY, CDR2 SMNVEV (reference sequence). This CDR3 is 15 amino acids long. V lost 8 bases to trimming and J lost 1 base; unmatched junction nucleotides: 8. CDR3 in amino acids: CASSGAGGGTDTQYF. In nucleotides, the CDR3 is TGTGCCAGCTCGGGCGCGGGAGGCGGCACAGATACGCAGTATTTT.

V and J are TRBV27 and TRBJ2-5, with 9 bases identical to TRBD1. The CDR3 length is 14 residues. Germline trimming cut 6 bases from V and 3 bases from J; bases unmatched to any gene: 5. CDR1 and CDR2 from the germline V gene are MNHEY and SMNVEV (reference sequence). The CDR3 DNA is TGTGCCAGCAGCTCCACAGGGGGCGAAGAGACCCAGTACTTC. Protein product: CASSSTGGEETQYF.